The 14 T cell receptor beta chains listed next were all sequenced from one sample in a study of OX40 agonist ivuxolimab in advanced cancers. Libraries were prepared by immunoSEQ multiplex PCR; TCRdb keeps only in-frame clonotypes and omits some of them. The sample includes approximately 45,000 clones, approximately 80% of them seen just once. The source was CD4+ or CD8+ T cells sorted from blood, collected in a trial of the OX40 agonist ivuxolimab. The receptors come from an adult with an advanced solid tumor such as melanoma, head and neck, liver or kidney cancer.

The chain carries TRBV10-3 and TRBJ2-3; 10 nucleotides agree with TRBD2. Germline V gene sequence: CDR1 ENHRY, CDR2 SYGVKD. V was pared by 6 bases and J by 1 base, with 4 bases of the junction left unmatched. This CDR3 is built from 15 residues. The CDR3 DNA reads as TGTGCCATCAGACTTGGGACTAGCGGCACAGATACGCAGTATTTT. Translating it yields CAIRLGTSGTDTQYF.

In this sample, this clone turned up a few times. CDR3 in amino acids: CASKLGPYNEQFF. The CDR3, as DNA: TGTGCCAGCAAGTTAGGCCCCTACAATGAGCAGTTCTTC. This chain connects TRBV2 to TRBJ2-1; D remains unclear. CDR3 length equals 13 residues. Trimming took 7 bases from V and 2 from J, leaving 9 bases between them. The germline gives CDR1 SNHLY, CDR2 FYNNEI.

The CDR3 DNA sequence: TGTGCCAGCAGTCTCCTTGGGGGTGGGGGAGAGACCCAGTACTTC. This codes for CASSLLGGGGETQYF. V gene TRBV9 combines with J gene TRBJ2-5, with D possibly being TRBD1 or TRBD2 (5 bases each). There are 15 residues in the CDR3. Trimming cost V 5 bases and J 4 bases, with 18 bases left between them. Germline values: CDR1 SGDLS, CDR2 YYNGEE.

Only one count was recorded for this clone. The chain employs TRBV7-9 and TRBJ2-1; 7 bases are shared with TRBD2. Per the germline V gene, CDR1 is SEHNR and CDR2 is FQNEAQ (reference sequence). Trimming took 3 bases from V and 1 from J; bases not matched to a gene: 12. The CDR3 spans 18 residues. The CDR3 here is CASSFPPLGGSSYNEQFF. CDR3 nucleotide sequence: TGTGCCAGCAGCTTTCCTCCCCTAGGCGGGAGTTCCTACAATGAGCAGTTCTTC.

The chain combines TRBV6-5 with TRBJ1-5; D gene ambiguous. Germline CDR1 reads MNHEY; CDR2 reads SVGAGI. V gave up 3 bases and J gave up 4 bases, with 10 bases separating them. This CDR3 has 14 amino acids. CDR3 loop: CASSYDPGNQPQHF. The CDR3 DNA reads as TGTGCCAGCAGTTATGATCCAGGAAATCAGCCCCAGCATTTT.

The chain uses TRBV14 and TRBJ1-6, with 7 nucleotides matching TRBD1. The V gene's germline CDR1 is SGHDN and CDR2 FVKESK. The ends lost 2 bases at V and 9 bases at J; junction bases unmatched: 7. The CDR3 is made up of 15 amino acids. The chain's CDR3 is CASSQFRGDGSPLHF. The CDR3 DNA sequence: TGTGCCAGCAGCCAATTCAGGGGGGATGGTTCACCCCTCCACTTT. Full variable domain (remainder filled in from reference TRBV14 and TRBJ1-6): EAGVTQFPSHSVIEKGQTVTLRCDPISGHDNLYWYRRVMGKEIKFLLHFVKESKQDESGMPNNRFLAERTGGTYSTLKVQPAELEDSGVYFCASSQFRGDGSPLHFGNGTRLTVT.

CDR3 loop: CASGPGAYSYEQYF. CDR3 in DNA: TGTGCCTCCGGGCCAGGGGCTTATTCCTACGAGCAGTACTTC. This chain uses TRBV19 with TRBJ2-7; a possible D gene is TRBD1 (6 bases). The CDR3 covers 14 residues. The V and J ends lost 11 bases and 1 base respectively, with 18 bases between them. The germline gives CDR1 LNHDA, CDR2 SQIVND (reference sequence).

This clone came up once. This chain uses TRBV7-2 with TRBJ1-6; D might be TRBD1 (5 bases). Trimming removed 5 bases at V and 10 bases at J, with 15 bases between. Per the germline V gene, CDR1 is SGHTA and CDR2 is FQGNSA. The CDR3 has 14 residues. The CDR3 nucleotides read TGTGCCAGCAGCCGCGGGACTCCGGAATCACCCCTCCACTTT. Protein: CASSRGTPESPLHF.

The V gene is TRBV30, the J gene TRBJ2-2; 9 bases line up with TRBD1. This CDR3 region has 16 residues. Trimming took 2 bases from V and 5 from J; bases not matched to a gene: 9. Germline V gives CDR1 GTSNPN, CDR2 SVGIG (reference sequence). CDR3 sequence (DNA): TGTGCCTGGAGTTACACAGGGGGCAGTCGGACCGGGGAGCTGTTTTTT. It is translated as CAWSYTGGSRTGELFF.

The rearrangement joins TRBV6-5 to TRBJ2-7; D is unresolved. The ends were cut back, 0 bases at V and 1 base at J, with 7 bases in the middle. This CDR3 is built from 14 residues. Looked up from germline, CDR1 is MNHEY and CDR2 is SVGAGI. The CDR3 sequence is CASSYSRQSYEQYF. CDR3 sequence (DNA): TGTGCCAGCAGTTACTCGCGGCAGTCCTACGAGCAGTACTTC.

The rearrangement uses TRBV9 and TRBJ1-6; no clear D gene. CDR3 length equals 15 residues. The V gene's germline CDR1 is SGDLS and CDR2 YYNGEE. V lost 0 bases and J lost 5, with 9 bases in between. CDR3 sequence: CASSVATANNSPLHF. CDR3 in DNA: TGTGCCAGCAGCGTAGCTACGGCGAATAATTCACCCCTCCACTTT.

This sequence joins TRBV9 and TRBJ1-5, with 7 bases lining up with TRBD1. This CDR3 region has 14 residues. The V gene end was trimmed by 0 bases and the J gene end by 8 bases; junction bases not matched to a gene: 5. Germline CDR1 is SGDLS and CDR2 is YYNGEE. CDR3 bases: TGTGCCAGCAGCGTAGGACAGGGAATGGAGCCCCAGCATTTT. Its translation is CASSVGQGMEPQHF.

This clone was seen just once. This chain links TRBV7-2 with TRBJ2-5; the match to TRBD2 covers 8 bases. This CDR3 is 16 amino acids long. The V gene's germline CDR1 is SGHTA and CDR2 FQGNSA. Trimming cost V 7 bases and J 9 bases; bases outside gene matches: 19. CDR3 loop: CASKPPTGGVISAQYF. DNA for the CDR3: TGTGCCAGCAAACCCCCCACCGGGGGGGTAATATCGGCCCAGTACTTC. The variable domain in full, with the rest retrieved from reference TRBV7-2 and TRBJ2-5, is GAGVSQSPSNKVTEKGKDVELRCDPISGHTALYWYRQSLGQGLEFLIYFQGNSAPDKSGLPSDRFSAERTGGSVSTLTIQRTQQEDSAVYLCASKPPTGGVISAQYFGPGTRLLVL.

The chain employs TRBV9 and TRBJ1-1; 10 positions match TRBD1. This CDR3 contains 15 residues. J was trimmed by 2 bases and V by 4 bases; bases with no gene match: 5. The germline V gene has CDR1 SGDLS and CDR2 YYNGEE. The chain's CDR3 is CASSFGTGANTEAFF. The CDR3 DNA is TGTGCCAGCAGCTTTGGGACAGGGGCAAACACTGAAGCTTTCTTT.